These 13 T cell receptor beta chains came from one sample sequenced in a study of blood T cell repertoires in COVID-19. Some clones are missing from TCRdb's copy, which holds only in-frame ones; the method was immunoSEQ multiplex PCR. This table has 45,000 to 65,000 clones, about 91% appearing once. The sequenced material came from peripheral blood. These TCRs come from a man in his fifties or sixties with active COVID-19.

The chain couples TRBV2 to TRBJ1-1, with a possible D match to TRBD1 (5 bases). Germline lookup yields CDR1 SNHLY and CDR2 FYNNEI. This CDR3 has 12 residues. V dropped 8 bases and J dropped 4 bases, with 11 bases sitting between them. The CDR3 DNA follows: TGTGCCAGCGGGGGGAGGCGCACTGAAGCTTTCTTT. Translating gives CASGGRRTEAFF.

The chain has TRBV3-1 (or the pseudogene TRBV3-2) and TRBJ2-7; TRBD1 matches at 8 bases. Germline CDR1 LGHDT, CDR2 YNNKEL (reference sequence). V was pared by 1 base and J by 0 bases, with 2 bases of the junction left unmatched. This CDR3 region has 15 residues. The DNA for the CDR3 is TGTGCCAGCAGCCAAGTAGGACAGGGCTCCTACGAGCAGTACTTC. Its protein product is CASSQVGQGSYEQYF.

This chain uses TRBV24-1 with TRBJ2-7, with 14 bases matching TRBD2. CDR3 length: 18 amino acids. The V gene end was trimmed by 4 bases and the J gene end by 5 bases; junction bases not matched to a gene: 12. Germline V CDR1 and CDR2: KGHDR, SFDVKD. The CDR3 nucleotides are TGTGCCACCAGTGACAACGGACTAGCGGGGGGATCCCCCCACGAGCAGTACTTC. Protein sequence: CATSDNGLAGGSPHEQYF.

The J gene is TRBJ1-3, the V gene TRBV9, with 7 bases lining up with TRBD1. The CDR3 totals 16 residues. The ends lost 4 bases at V and 4 bases at J; junction bases unmatched: 11. Germline V gene lookup returns CDR1 SGDLS and CDR2 YYNGEE. The CDR3 protein is CASSLTTGASGNTIYF. For the CDR3, the DNA is TGTGCCAGCAGCTTAACAACAGGGGCGTCAGGAAACACCATATATTTT.

V is TRBV5-1 and J is TRBJ2-7; D is unclear. Trimming removed 0 bases from V and 1 base from J, with 8 bases in between. Per germline, CDR1 SGHRS and CDR2 YFSETQ. The CDR3 contains 14 residues. The CDR3, as DNA: TGCGCCAGCAGCTTGGGGGCTCAGTCCTACGAGCAGTACTTC. This codes for CASSLGAQSYEQYF.

The chain uses TRBV18 and TRBJ1-2; tentative D call: TRBD1 (6 bases). Per the germline V gene, CDR1 is KGHSH and CDR2 is LQKENI. This CDR3 comprises 15 residues. With 2 bases removed from V and 2 bases from J, the gap between germline ends came to 12 bases. Written as DNA, the CDR3 is TGTGCCAGCTCACCAACTAACAGGGCCAACTATGGCTACACCTTC. This encodes CASSPTNRANYGYTF.

V gene TRBV19 combines with J gene TRBJ2-2; D uncertain. The germline CDR1 and CDR2 sequences are LNHDA and SQIVND (reference sequence). The CDR3 loop spans 15 amino acids. V was trimmed by 5 bases and J by 4 bases, leaving 14 bases between them. CDR3 protein: CASSDRGRGTGELFF. DNA for the CDR3: TGTGCCAGTAGTGACCGAGGTCGCGGCACCGGGGAGCTGTTTTTT.

This sequence joins TRBV20-1 and TRBJ1-5, with D perhaps matching TRBD1 (5 bases). The germline CDR1 and CDR2 sequences are DFQATT and SNEGSKA (reference sequence). V was shortened by 3 bases and J by 5 bases, with 14 bases between the two germline ends. The CDR3 runs to 14 residues. The CDR3 bases are TGCAGTGCTAGTGGGGGAGGAGTCCATCAGCCCCAGCATTTT. It is translated as CSASGGGVHQPQHF.

The CDR3 coding sequence is TGCGCCAGCAGCCACGGACTAGCGGGAATCTACAATGAGCAGTTCTTC. Encoded protein: CASSHGLAGIYNEQFF. The V gene is TRBV5-1, the J gene TRBJ2-1, with 12 bases fitting TRBD2. V gave up 4 bases and J gave up 3 bases; unmatched junction bases: 5. This CDR3 comprises 16 residues. Germline CDR1 reads SGHRS; CDR2 reads YFSETQ. Filled out from reference TRBV5-1 and TRBJ2-1, the complete variable domain reads KAGVTQTPRYLIKTRGQQVTLSCSPISGHRSVSWYQQTPGQGLQFLFEYFSETQRNKGNFPGRFSGRQFSNSRSEMNVSTLELGDSALYLCASSHGLAGIYNEQFFGPGTRLTVL.

The chain couples TRBV9 to TRBJ2-7; D is perhaps TRBD1 (6 bases). Trimming removed 0 bases at V and 3 bases at J, with 10 bases between. There are 14 residues in the CDR3. Germline V gives CDR1 SGDLS, CDR2 YYNGEE. DNA for the CDR3: TGTGCCAGCAGCGTAGGCCTAGGGGGCTACGAGCAGTACTTC. As protein: CASSVGLGGYEQYF. Full variable domain (missing parts from reference TRBV9 and TRBJ2-7): DSGVTQTPKHLITATGQRVTLRCSPRSGDLSVYWYQQSLDQGLQFLIQYYNGEERAKGNILERFSAQQFPDLHSELNLSSLELGDSALYFCASSVGLGGYEQYFGPGTRLTVT.

The V gene is TRBV7-2, the J gene TRBJ2-3; 9 bases match TRBD2. Germline values: CDR1 SGHTA, CDR2 FQGNSA. The CDR3 loop spans 16 amino acids. V lost 1 base, J lost 0 bases, and 2 bases stayed unmatched. CDR3 sequence: CASSLDAGGSTDTQYF. The CDR3 DNA sequence: TGTGCCAGCAGCTTAGACGCGGGAGGGAGCACAGATACGCAGTATTTT.

In this sample, this clone turned up many times. The chain uses TRBV4-3 and TRBJ1-6, with 10 bases that match TRBD1. The J segment lost 9 bases and the V segment lost 0 bases, leaving 5 bases of the junction unmatched. The germline CDR1 and CDR2 sequences are LGHNA and YSLEER. This CDR3 is 16 amino acids long. CDR3 coding DNA: TGCGCCAGCAGCCAAGAGTGGACAGGGGGGTTTTCACCCCTCCACTTT. It translates to CASSQEWTGGFSPLHF.

The table lists this clone with a count of one. The chain recombines TRBV28 with TRBJ2-7, with D perhaps matching TRBD2 (5 bases). Trimming removed 6 bases from V and 3 bases from J, with 15 bases in between. This CDR3 is 14 amino acids long. Looked up from germline, CDR1 is MDHEN and CDR2 is SYDVKM. The CDR3 region has the DNA TGTGCCAGCAGCCCGTTAGCGAGTGACTACGAGCAGTACTTC. As protein: CASSPLASDYEQYF.